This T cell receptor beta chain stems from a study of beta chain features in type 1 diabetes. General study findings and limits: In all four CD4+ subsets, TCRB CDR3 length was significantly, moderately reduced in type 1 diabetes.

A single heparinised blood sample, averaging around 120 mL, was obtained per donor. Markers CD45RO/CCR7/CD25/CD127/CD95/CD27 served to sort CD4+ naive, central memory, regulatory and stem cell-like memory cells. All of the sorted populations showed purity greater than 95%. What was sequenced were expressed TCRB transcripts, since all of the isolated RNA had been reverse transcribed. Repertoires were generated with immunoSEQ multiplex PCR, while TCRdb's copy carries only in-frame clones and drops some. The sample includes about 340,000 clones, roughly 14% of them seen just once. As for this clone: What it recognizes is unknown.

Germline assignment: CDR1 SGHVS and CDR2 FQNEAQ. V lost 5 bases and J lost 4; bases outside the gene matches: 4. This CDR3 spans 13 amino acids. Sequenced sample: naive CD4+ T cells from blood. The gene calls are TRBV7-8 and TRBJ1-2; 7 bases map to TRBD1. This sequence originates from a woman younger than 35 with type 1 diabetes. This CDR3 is CASSQDRTYGYTF. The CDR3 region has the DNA TGTGCCAGCAGCCAGGACAGGACCTATGGCTACACCTTC.